A single sample gave rise to the 26 T cell receptor beta chains below, sequenced in a study of T cell repertoires in aging, cancer and after chemotherapy. Multiplex touch-down PCR with TRB-A/B primers amplified rearranged V-D-J TRB sequences. From the multiplex PCR reads, TCRdb called clonotypes with MiXCR, one entry per CDR3 protein. Of 2,000 or so distinct CDR3 sequences listed, 25% are singletons. TCR beta rearrangements were amplified from peripheral blood genomic DNA. The sample consisted of blood. The source of these receptors is a human donor with a solid tumor.

This clonotype is judged medium-sized. The rearrangement uses TRBV7-9 and TRBJ2-1; no clear D gene. Germline V CDR1 and CDR2: SEHNR, FQNEAQ (reference sequence). V was shortened by 5 bases and J by 6 bases, with 23 bases between the two germline ends. This CDR3 comprises 17 residues. The CDR3 nucleotides are TGTGCCAGCAGCCAGAAAGGCCACGTTCAACTACTCAATGAGCAGTTCTTC. The encoded protein is CASSQKGHVQLLNEQFF.

Within the sample, this clonotype is medium-sized. The chain is built from TRBV12-3 or TRBV12-4 and TRBJ1-2; D unresolved. With 10 bases removed from V and 1 base from J, the gap between germline ends came to 13 bases. The CDR3 has 13 residues. The CDR3 DNA sequence: TGTGCCACCGAGGGTGGTCATAACTATGGCTACACCTTC. This translates into CATEGGHNYGYTF.

By frequency in the sample, this clonotype is medium-sized (0.01 to 0.1%). The rearrangement joins TRBV20-1 to TRBJ2-7; tentatively, D is TRBD2 (6 bases). This CDR3 has 13 amino acids. Trimming left V 2 bases short and J 0 bases short, with 8 bases between. Looked up from germline, CDR1 is DFQATT and CDR2 is SNEGSKA (reference sequence). For the CDR3, the DNA is TGCAGTGCTAGACTAGCGAGCTCCTACGAGCAGTACTTC. Amino acid sequence: CSARLASSYEQYF.

This clonotype qualifies as medium-sized. The genes are TRBV30 and TRBJ2-4; 7 bases fit TRBD1. V trimming: 5 bases; J trimming: 6 bases; junction bases outside the gene matches: 10. The CDR3 has 14 amino acids. Germline V gives CDR1 GTSNPN, CDR2 SVGIG (reference sequence). CDR3 residues: CAWGDSLGANIQYF. The CDR3 nucleotides are TGTGCCTGGGGGGACAGCTTGGGGGCAAACATTCAGTACTTC.

By share, this clonotype counts as medium-sized. The genes are TRBV20-1 and TRBJ2-7; D unresolved. CDR3 length: 13 amino acids. Trimming pared 2 bases from V and 3 bases from J, leaving 11 bases between. The germline V gene encodes CDR1 DFQATT and CDR2 SNEGSKA (reference sequence). CDR3 nucleotides: TGCAGTGCTAGATCCCTAGTTGACTACGAGCAGTACTTC. Its translation: CSARSLVDYEQYF.

By share, this clonotype ranks as medium-sized. The rearrangement joins TRBV20-1 to TRBJ1-1; D is ambiguous. The germline V gene has CDR1 DFQATT and CDR2 SNEGSKA (reference sequence). V lost 1 base and J 3 bases, leaving 15 bases between the germline ends. The CDR3 runs to 15 residues. The CDR3, as DNA: TGCAGTGCTAGAGGGGCCGATACCCCCTACACTGAAGCTTTCTTT. Its translation: CSARGADTPYTEAFF.

This chain joins TRBV29-1 and TRBJ2-7; D not certain. V was shortened by 8 bases and J by 3 bases, with 14 bases between the two germline ends. Looked up from germline, CDR1 is SQVTM and CDR2 is ANQGSEA. The CDR3 spans 12 residues. As DNA, the CDR3 is TGCAGCCCTCCAACCCCCTTCTACGAGCAGTACTTC. It codes for CSPPTPFYEQYF.

Sample share makes this clonotype medium-sized. The V gene is TRBV6-1, the J gene TRBJ2-6; 7 positions agree with TRBD1. V gave up 4 bases and J gave up 2 bases; unmatched junction bases: 5. Germline V lookup: CDR1 MNHNS, CDR2 SASEGT. The CDR3 spans 16 residues. CDR3 coding DNA: TGTGCCAGCAGTGCCCGGACAGGAACTGGGGCCAACGTCCTGACTTTC. Its translation is CASSARTGTGANVLTF.

This clonotype is labeled as medium-sized. The chain couples TRBV20-1 to TRBJ1-1, with D possibly matching TRBD1 (6 bases). The germline V gene has CDR1 DFQATT and CDR2 SNEGSKA (reference sequence). The ends were cut back, 3 bases at V and 0 bases at J, with 8 bases in the middle. The CDR3 loop spans 13 amino acids. The CDR3 DNA reads TGCAGTGCTAGGGGACACATGAACACTGAAGCTTTCTTT. Its protein product is CSARGHMNTEAFF.

The chain links TRBV4-1 to TRBJ1-1, with unresolved D. Germline CDR1 reads MGHRA; CDR2 reads YSYEKL. The CDR3 extends over 13 amino acids. Trimming shortened V by 1 base and J by 11 bases, and 14 bases separated the two germline ends. DNA of the CDR3: TGCGCCAGCAGCCAAGTTTTAGGGATGGCTGCTTTCTTT. This gives the protein CASSQVLGMAAFF.

Note on this clonotype: This could be a read error, since a much larger clone is one nucleotide away. The chain has TRBV27 and TRBJ1-1; D not resolved. The CDR3 covers 13 residues. In germline, CDR1 is MNHEY, CDR2 SMNVEV (reference sequence). The CDR3 DNA follows: TGTGCCAGCAGTGCGCAGAGGAACACTAAAGCTTTCTTT. Its protein is CASSAQRNTKAFF.

This clonotype counts as medium-sized (0.01 to 0.1%). The rearrangement links TRBV12-3 or TRBV12-4 to TRBJ1-2; D may be TRBD1 (5 bases). Trimming removed 6 bases from V and 2 bases from J, with 16 bases in between. This CDR3 is 15 amino acids long. CDR3 amino acids: CASRDGHSLNYGYTF. The DNA of the CDR3 is TGTGCCAGCAGAGACGGACATTCCCTCAACTATGGCTACACCTTC.

By share, this clonotype counts as large. This sequence joins TRBV6-5 and TRBJ2-5, with D hard to call. The CDR3 has 14 amino acids. Trimming took 7 bases from V and 0 from J, leaving 12 bases between them. The germline CDR1 and CDR2 sequences are MNHEY and SVGAGI. The CDR3 DNA reads TGTGCCAGCACGAGCAGGTCGTACCAAGAGACCCAGTACTTC. Translating it yields CASTSRSYQETQYF.

This clonotype was seen more than once but under ten times. V gene TRBV28 combines with J gene TRBJ1-5, with TRBD1 identical over 7 bases. V lost 6 bases to trimming and J lost 0 bases; unmatched junction nucleotides: 5. Germline V gives CDR1 MDHEN, CDR2 SYDVKM. This CDR3 has 15 residues. CDR3 in DNA: TGTGCCAGCAGCGGGACAGCCTATAGCAATCAGCCCCAGCATTTT. Its protein is CASSGTAYSNQPQHF.

The V gene is TRBV4-1, the J gene TRBJ2-2; 9 bases map to TRBD1. Per germline, CDR1 MGHRA and CDR2 YSYEKL. The junction had 11 bases not matched to a gene; V was cut back by 3 bases and J by 6 bases. The CDR3 is 17 residues long. The CDR3: CASSHRDRALQAGELFF. The CDR3 bases are TGCGCCAGCAGCCATCGGGACAGGGCATTGCAGGCCGGGGAGCTGTTTTTT.

This clonotype is classed as medium-sized (0.01 to 0.1%). This chain joins TRBV24-1 and TRBJ2-1; D perhaps matches TRBD2 (6 bases). The CDR3 length is 13 residues. V lost 4 bases, J lost 7 bases, and 10 bases lay in between. Looked up from germline, CDR1 is KGHDR and CDR2 is SFDVKD. The CDR3 spells CATSESSANEQFF. DNA for the CDR3: TGTGCCACCAGTGAGTCTAGCGCGAATGAGCAGTTCTTC.

This chain joins TRBV6-4 and TRBJ2-1, with 11 positions matching TRBD2. Germline trimming cut 3 bases from V and 4 bases from J; bases unmatched to any gene: 2. The V gene's germline CDR1 is MRHNA and CDR2 SNTAGT. The CDR3 has 15 residues. CDR3 sequence reads: CASSDIAGGYNEQFF. The CDR3 nucleotides are TGTGCCAGCAGTGATATAGCGGGAGGGTACAATGAGCAGTTCTTC.

This clonotype has more than one count but fewer than ten. The rearrangement uses TRBV4-3 and TRBJ2-6; 8 positions match TRBD2. Unmatched junction bases numbered 11, after V lost 7 bases and J lost 0 bases. Germline V CDR1 and CDR2: LGHNA, YSLEER. CDR3 size: 18 residues. This CDR3 reads CASMSSGFLTSGANVLTF. CDR3 nucleotides: TGCGCCAGCATGTCTAGCGGGTTCCTGACCTCTGGGGCCAACGTCCTGACTTTC.

The chain employs TRBV20-1 and TRBJ1-2; the match to TRBD1 covers 7 bases. With V trimmed by 3 bases and J by 2 bases, 9 bases remained unmatched. The CDR3 length is 15 residues. Per the germline V gene, CDR1 is DFQATT and CDR2 is SNEGSKA (reference sequence). CDR3 sequence reads: CSASAPGTANYGYTF. CDR3 sequence (DNA): TGCAGTGCTAGCGCCCCCGGGACAGCAAACTATGGCTACACCTTC.

This clonotype is judged medium-sized. The V call is TRBV12-3 or TRBV12-4, the J call TRBJ1-1; D gene unclear. The CDR3 runs 15 residues. V lost 2 bases and J lost 1, with 11 bases in between. For the CDR3, the DNA is TGTGCCAGCAGTTTAAACCTTGGCACGAACACTGAAGCTTTCTTT. Translating it yields CASSLNLGTNTEAFF.

This clonotype is deemed medium-sized. The chain joins TRBV7-9 to TRBJ2-5, with D possibly called TRBD1 or TRBD2 (5 bases each). The CDR3 is 17 residues long. Germline lookup yields CDR1 SEHNR and CDR2 FQNEAQ (reference sequence). The V end was cut by 4 bases, the J end by 6 bases, with 24 bases between. DNA of the CDR3: TGTGCCAGCAGCTATGGAGGCGGGCAGGGAAAAGAAAAGACCCAGTACTTC. Translated, it gives CASSYGGGQGKEKTQYF.

In its sample, this clonotype is medium-sized. The gene calls are TRBV12-3 or TRBV12-4 and TRBJ2-1, with TRBD2 matching 14 bases. J lost 0 bases, V lost 4 bases, and 8 bases had no gene match. There are 19 residues in the CDR3. CDR3 DNA: TGTGCCAGCAGTTCGTCTCCCGGGACTAGCGGGGGCTCCTACAATGAGCAGTTCTTC. Translating gives CASSSSPGTSGGSYNEQFF.

Within the sample, this clonotype is medium-sized (0.01 to 0.1%). This chain links TRBV6-2 or TRBV6-3 with TRBJ2-1, with 7 bases fitting TRBD1. V shed 6 bases, J shed 14 bases, and the junction held 10 bases outside the gene matches. Germline CDR1 MNHEY, CDR2 SVGEGT. The CDR3 totals 12 residues. The DNA of the CDR3 is TGTGCCAGCAGACAACCCCAGGGGGTGGAGTTCTTC. Translation gives CASRQPQGVEFF.

This chain uses TRBV7-2 with TRBJ2-2, with 9 nucleotides matching TRBD2. CDR3 length equals 14 residues. The V and J ends lost 5 bases and 7 bases, in that order; junction bases with no gene match: 5. Per the germline V gene, CDR1 is SGHTA and CDR2 is FQGNSA. The DNA for the CDR3 is TGTGCCAGCAGCCAACGGACTAGCGTCGGGGAGCTGTTTTTT. Translated, it gives CASSQRTSVGELFF.

By frequency in the sample, this clonotype is large (0.1 to 1%). The chain employs TRBV6-5 and TRBJ1-2; D is perhaps TRBD1 (5 bases). V was cut by 5 bases and J by 4 bases, with 14 bases left in between. This CDR3 is built from 14 residues. Germline values: CDR1 MNHEY, CDR2 SVGAGI. The CDR3 nucleotides are TGTGCCAGCAGTGGGACTAGCGCGACCTATGGCTACACCTTC. Translating gives CASSGTSATYGYTF.

Of note for this clonotype: It may be a read error: a sequence one base away is much more abundant. The CDR3 here is CATRKPARGTEAFF. The CDR3 DNA reads TGTGCCACCAGAAAGCCGGCACGGGGCACTGAAGCTTTCTTT. The genes are TRBV15 and TRBJ1-1; D call uncertain. Germline CDR1 and CDR2: LNHNV and YYDKDF (reference sequence). V was cut by 6 bases and J by 4 bases, with 15 bases left in between. This CDR3 has 14 amino acids.